This TCR beta chain is from a study of blood T cell repertoires in COVID-19. Generated by immunoSEQ multiplex PCR, the TCRdb table keeps only in-frame clones and is missing some. The table has roughly 60,000 clones, over 75% seen once. The V end was cut by 5 bases, the J end by 2 bases, with 19 bases between. The germline V gene has CDR1 SGHAT and CDR2 FQNNGV. The length of the CDR3 is 16 residues. Only one count was recorded for this clone. What was sequenced was peripheral blood. The sequence was obtained from a human donor in a cohort sampled during active COVID-19. V and J are TRBV11-2 and TRBJ2-7; the D gene is possibly TRBD2 (6 bases). The CDR3 region has the DNA TGTGCCAGCAGCCCCTGGGCGGGGCAGGATACCTACGAGCAGTACTTC. This codes for CASSPWAGQDTYEQYF.